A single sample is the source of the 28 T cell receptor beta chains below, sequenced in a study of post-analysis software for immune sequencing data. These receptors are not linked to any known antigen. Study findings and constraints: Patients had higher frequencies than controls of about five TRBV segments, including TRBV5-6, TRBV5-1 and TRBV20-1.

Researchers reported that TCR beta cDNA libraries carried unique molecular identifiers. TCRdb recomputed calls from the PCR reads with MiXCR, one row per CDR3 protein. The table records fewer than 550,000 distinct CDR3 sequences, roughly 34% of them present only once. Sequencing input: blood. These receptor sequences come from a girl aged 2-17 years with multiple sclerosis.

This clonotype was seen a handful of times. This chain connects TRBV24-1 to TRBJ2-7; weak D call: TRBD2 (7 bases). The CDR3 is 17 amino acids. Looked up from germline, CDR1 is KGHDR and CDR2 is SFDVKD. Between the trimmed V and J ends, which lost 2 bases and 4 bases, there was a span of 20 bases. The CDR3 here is CATSDSTEGGAGYEQYF. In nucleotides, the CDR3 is TGTGCCACCAGTGATTCAACAGAGGGGGGGGCCGGATACGAGCAGTACTTC.

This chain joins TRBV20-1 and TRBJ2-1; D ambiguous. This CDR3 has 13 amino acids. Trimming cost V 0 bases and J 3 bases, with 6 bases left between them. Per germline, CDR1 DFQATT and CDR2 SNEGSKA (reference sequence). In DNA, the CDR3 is TGCAGTGCTAGAGACGCTGACTACAATGAGCAGTTCTTC. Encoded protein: CSARDADYNEQFF.

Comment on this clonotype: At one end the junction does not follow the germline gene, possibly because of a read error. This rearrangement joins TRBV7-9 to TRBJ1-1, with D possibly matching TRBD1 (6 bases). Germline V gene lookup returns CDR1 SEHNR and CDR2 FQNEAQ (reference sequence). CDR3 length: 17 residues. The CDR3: CAGSNSGTKEASTEAFF. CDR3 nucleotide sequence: TGTGCCGGCAGCAATTCCGGGACAAAGGAGGCGAGCACCGAAGCTTTCTTT.

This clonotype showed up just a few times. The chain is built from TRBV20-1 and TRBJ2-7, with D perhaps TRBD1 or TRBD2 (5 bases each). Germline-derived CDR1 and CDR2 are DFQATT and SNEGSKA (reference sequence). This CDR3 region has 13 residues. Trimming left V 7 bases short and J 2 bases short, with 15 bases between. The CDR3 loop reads CSVPGPRTYEQYF. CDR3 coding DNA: TGCAGTGTTCCGGGACCGAGGACCTACGAGCAGTACTTC.

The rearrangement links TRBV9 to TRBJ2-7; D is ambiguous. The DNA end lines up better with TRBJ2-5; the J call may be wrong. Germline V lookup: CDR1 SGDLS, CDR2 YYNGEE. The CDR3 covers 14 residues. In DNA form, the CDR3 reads TGTGCCAGCAGCCCTGGACCCAGCCGAGAGACCCAGTACTTC. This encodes CASSPGPSRETQYF.

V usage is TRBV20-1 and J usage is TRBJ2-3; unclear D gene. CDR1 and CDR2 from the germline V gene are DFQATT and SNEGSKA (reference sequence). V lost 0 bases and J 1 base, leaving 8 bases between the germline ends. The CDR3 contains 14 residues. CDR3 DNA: TGCAGTGCTAGAGATATCATGCGCACAGATACGCAGTATTTT. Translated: CSARDIMRTDTQYF.

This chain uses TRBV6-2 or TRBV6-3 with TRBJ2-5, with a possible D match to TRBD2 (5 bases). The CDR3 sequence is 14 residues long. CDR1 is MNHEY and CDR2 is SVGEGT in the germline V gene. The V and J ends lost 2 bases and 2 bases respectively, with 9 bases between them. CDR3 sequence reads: CASSYRTPQETQYF. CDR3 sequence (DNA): TGTGCCAGCAGTTACCGGACTCCTCAAGAGACCCAGTACTTC.

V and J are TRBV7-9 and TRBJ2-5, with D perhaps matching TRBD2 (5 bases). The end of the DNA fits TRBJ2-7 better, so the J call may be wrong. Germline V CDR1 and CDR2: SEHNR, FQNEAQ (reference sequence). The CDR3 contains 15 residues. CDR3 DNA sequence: TGTGCCAGCAGCTCGGCCGGGAACAGATTATACGAGCAGTACTTC. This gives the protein CASSSAGNRLYEQYF.

The CDR3 is CASSPDGLAGLGTQYF. The CDR3 coding sequence is TGTGCCAGCAGCCCAGATGGGCTAGCTGGCCTGGGAACCCAGTACTTC. The gene calls are TRBV7-9 and TRBJ2-7; tentatively, D is TRBD2 (5 bases). The CDR3 length is 16 residues. Trimming stripped 5 bases from V and 10 bases from J, with 27 bases between. Germline CDR1 and CDR2: SEHNR and FQNEAQ (reference sequence).

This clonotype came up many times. CDR3: CASSFDTDTQYF. CDR3 in DNA: TGTGCCAGCAGCTTCGACACAGATACGCAGTATTTT. This chain uses TRBV7-3 with TRBJ2-3; D ambiguous. The V end lost 3 bases, the J end lost 2 bases, and 3 bases lay between the germline ends. CDR1 is SGHTA and CDR2 is FQGTGA in the germline V gene. The CDR3 length is 12 residues.

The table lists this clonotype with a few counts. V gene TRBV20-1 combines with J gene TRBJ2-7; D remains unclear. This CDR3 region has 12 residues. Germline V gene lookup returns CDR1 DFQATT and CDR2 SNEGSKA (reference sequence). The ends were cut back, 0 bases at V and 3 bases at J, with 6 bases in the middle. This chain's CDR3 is CSARDRDYEQYF. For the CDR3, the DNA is TGCAGTGCTAGAGACCGTGACTACGAGCAGTACTTC.

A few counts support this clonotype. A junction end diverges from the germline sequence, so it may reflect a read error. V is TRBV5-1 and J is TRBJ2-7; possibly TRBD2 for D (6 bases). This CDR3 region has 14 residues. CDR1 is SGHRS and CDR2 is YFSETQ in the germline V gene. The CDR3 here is CASSLAGTGGEQYF. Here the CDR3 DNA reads TGTGCCAGCAGCTTGGCCGGAACCGGGGGAGAGCAGTACTTC.

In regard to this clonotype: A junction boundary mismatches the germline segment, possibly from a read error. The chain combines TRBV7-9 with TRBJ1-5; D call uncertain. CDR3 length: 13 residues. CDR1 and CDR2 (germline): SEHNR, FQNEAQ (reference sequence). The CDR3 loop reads CASSQLENQPQHF. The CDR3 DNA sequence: TGCGCCAGCAGCCAACTGGAGAATCAGCCCCAGCATTTT. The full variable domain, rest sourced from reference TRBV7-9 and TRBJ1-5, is DTGVSQNPRHKITKRGQNVTFRCDPISEHNRLYWYRQTLGQGPEFLTYFQNEAQLEKSRLLSDRFSAERPKGSFSTLEIQRTEQGDSAMYLCASSQLENQPQHFGDGTRLSIL.

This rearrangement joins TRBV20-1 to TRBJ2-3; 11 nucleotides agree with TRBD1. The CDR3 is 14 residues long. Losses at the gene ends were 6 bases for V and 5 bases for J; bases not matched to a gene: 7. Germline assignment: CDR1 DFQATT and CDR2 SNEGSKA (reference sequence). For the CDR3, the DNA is TGCAGTGCCGAGGACAGGGGGCAGGTAGATACGCAGTATTTT. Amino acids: CSAEDRGQVDTQYF.

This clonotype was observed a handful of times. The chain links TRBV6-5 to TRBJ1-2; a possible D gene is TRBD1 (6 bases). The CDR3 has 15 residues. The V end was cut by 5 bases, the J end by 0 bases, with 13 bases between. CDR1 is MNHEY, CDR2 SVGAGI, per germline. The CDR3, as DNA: TGTGCCAGCAGTACCCTAGGGGGAGCTAACTATGGCTACACCTTC. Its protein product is CASSTLGGANYGYTF.

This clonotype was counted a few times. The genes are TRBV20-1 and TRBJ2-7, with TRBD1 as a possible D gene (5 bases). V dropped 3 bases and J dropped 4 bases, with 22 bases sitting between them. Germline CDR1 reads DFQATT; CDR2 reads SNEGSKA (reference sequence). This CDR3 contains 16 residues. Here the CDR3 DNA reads TGCAGTGCTAGCCCCCCCCGCGACAGAGACCCTTACGAGCAGTACTTC. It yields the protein CSASPPRDRDPYEQYF.

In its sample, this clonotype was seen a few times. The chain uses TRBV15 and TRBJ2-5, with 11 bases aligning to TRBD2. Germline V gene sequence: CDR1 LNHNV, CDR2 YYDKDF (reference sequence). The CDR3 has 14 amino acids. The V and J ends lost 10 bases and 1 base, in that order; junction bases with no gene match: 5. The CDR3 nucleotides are TGTGCCATCAGACTAGCGGGGTCCCAAGAGACCCAGTACTTC. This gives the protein CAIRLAGSQETQYF.

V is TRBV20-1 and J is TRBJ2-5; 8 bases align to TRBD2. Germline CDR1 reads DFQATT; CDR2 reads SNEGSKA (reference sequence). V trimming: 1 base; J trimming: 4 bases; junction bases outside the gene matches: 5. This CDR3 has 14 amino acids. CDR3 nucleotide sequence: TGCAGTGCTAGAGTCGGGACTAGAGGAGAGACCCAGTACTTC. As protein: CSARVGTRGETQYF.

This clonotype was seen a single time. Written as DNA, the CDR3 is TGTGCCAGCAGCCAAGAACTAGCGGGGGTTTACGAGCAGTACTTC. Protein sequence: CASSQELAGVYEQYF. The chain carries TRBV4-2 and TRBJ2-7; 11 bases map to TRBD2. V gave up 0 bases and J gave up 4 bases; unmatched junction bases: 2. Germline-derived CDR1 and CDR2 are LGHNA and YNFKEQ. The CDR3 extends over 15 amino acids.

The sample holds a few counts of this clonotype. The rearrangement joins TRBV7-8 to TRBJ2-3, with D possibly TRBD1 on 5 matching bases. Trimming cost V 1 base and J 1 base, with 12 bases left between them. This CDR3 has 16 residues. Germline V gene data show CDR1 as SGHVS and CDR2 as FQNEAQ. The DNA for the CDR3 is TGTGCCAGCAGCTTAGAAGGGGTAATGGGCACAGATACGCAGTATTTT. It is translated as CASSLEGVMGTDTQYF.

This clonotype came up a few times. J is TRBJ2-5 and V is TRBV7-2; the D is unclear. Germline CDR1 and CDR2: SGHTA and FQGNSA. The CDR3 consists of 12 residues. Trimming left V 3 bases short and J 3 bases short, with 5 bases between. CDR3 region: CASSLRKETQYF. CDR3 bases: TGTGCCAGCAGCTTGAGGAAAGAGACCCAGTACTTC.

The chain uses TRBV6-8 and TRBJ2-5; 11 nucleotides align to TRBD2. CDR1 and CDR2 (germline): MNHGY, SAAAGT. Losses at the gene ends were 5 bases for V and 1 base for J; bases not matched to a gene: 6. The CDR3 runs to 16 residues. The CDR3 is CASSPSGGTLQETQYF. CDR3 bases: TGTGCCAGCAGTCCTAGCGGGGGGACACTCCAAGAGACCCAGTACTTC.

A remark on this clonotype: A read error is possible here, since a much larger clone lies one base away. The CDR3 spells CSVVLLGRARETQYF. The CDR3 bases are TGCAGCGTTGTTTTGTTGGGCAGGGCTCGGGAGACCCAGTACTTC. The chain combines TRBV29-1 with TRBJ2-7; D is perhaps TRBD1 (5 bases). The J call may be mistaken, given a closer DNA end match to TRBJ2-5. CDR3 length: 15 residues. Germline values: CDR1 SQVTM, CDR2 ANQGSEA.

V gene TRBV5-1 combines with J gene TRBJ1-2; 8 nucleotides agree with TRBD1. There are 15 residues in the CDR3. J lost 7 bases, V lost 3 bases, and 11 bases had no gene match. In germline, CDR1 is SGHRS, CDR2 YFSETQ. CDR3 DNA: TGCGCCAGCAGCTCAGAGGTGACAGGGGTCTCTGGCTACACCTTC. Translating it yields CASSSEVTGVSGYTF.

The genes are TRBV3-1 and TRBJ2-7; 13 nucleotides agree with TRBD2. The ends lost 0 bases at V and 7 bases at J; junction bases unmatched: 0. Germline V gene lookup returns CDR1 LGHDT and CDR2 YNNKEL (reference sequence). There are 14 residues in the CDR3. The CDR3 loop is CASSQELAGGEQYF. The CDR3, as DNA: TGTGCCAGCAGCCAAGAACTAGCGGGGGGGGAGCAGTACTTC.

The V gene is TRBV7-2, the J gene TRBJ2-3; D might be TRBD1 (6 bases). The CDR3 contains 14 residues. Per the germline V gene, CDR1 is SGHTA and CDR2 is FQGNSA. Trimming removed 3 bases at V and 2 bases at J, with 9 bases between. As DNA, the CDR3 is TGTGCCAGCAGCTTGGGGGCCTTCACAGATACGCAGTATTTT. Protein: CASSLGAFTDTQYF.

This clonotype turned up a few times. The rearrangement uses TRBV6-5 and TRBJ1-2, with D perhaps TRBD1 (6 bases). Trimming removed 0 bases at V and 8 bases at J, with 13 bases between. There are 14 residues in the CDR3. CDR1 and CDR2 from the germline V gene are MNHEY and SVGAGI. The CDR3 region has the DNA TGTGCCAGCAGTTACTCGGGGGGCTCTAACGGCTACACCTTC. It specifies CASSYSGGSNGYTF.

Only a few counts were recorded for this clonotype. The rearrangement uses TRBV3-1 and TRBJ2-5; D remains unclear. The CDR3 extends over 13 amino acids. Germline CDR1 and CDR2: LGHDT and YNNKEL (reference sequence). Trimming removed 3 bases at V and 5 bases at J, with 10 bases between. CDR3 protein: CASSQTEPETQYF. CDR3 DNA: TGTGCCAGCAGCCAGACGGAACCCGAGACCCAGTACTTC.